Below, 6 T cell receptor beta chains from the same sample are listed, as sequenced in a study of blood T cell repertoires in COVID-19. Repertoires were generated with immunoSEQ multiplex PCR, while TCRdb's copy carries only in-frame clones and drops some. Of fewer than 200,000 clones listed, about four fifths are singletons. Specimen: PBMCs or T cells enriched from blood (not recorded which). Every receptor here comes from a man aged 50-60 years who had recovered from COVID-19.

The chain joins TRBV28 to TRBJ1-2, with D perhaps matching TRBD1 (5 bases). The CDR3 is 15 residues long. The germline gives CDR1 MDHEN, CDR2 SYDVKM. V was shortened by 5 bases and J by 3 bases, with 16 bases between the two germline ends. The CDR3 DNA reads TGTGCCAGCAGTGCAGCCTCAGGGAGGGACTATGGCTACACCTTC. Translating gives CASSAASGRDYGYTF.

The rearrangement uses TRBV3-1 (or the pseudogene TRBV3-2) and TRBJ1-2, with unresolved D. From germline, CDR1 is LGHDT and CDR2 YNNKEL (reference sequence). The CDR3 loop spans 15 amino acids. Trimming left V 0 bases short and J 0 bases short, with 8 bases between. Here the CDR3 reads CASSQDRGSNYGYTF. The CDR3 DNA sequence: TGTGCCAGCAGCCAAGATCGGGGATCTAACTATGGCTACACCTTC.

The chain recombines TRBV3-1 (or the pseudogene TRBV3-2) with TRBJ2-2; 7 nucleotides agree with TRBD1. Germline-derived CDR1 and CDR2 are LGHDT and YNNKEL (reference sequence). The trim removed 4 bases at V and 1 base at J, leaving 6 bases unmatched. The CDR3 spans 16 residues. The CDR3 region is CASSPRDRMNTGELFF. CDR3 coding DNA: TGTGCCAGCAGCCCCCGGGACAGAATGAACACCGGGGAGCTGTTTTTT.

V gene TRBV10-3 combines with J gene TRBJ2-7; maybe TRBD1 (6 bases). V dropped 4 bases and J dropped 4 bases, with 14 bases sitting between them. Germline V gives CDR1 ENHRY, CDR2 SYGVKD. There are 14 residues in the CDR3. CDR3 in DNA: TGTGCCATCAGTGGGAAAGGACAGTTTTACGAGCAGTACTTC. This sequence encodes CAISGKGQFYEQYF.

The chain has TRBV28 and TRBJ1-2; TRBD1 agrees at 9 bases. The V gene end was trimmed by 3 bases and the J gene end by 8 bases; junction bases not matched to a gene: 16. Germline CDR1 reads MDHEN; CDR2 reads SYDVKM. This CDR3 contains 17 residues. The DNA for the CDR3 is TGTGCCAGCAGTTTGACAGGGGGTCCTTTCTCTCCTATAGGCTACACCTTC. It codes for CASSLTGGPFSPIGYTF.

The rearrangement joins TRBV3-1 (or the pseudogene TRBV3-2) to TRBJ1-5; 7 nucleotides agree with TRBD1. The CDR3 runs 13 residues. The V and J ends lost 4 bases and 7 bases, in that order; junction bases with no gene match: 4. CDR1 LGHDT and CDR2 YNNKEL come from the germline V gene (reference sequence). Here the CDR3 reads CASSLTGRQPQHF. CDR3 DNA: TGTGCCAGCAGCCTGACAGGGCGACAGCCCCAGCATTTT.